By share, the clone carrying this T cell receptor (beta chain) counts as medium-sized (0.01 to 0.1%). Its specificity is unknown. TCRdb's copy holds only in-frame clones and misses some; the assay was immunoSEQ multiplex PCR. The sample includes about 37,000 clones, about 78% of them seen just once. V was pared by 3 bases and J by 4 bases, with 7 bases between. From germline, CDR1 is SGHAT and CDR2 FQNNGV. There are 12 residues in the CDR3. The sample is drawn from a study of OX40 agonist ivuxolimab in advanced cancers. General observations from the study: Mean expanded clone counts were higher in CD8+ than CD4+ T cells.

Autoimmune disease history or systemic immunosuppression led to patient exclusion. Sequenced here: CD4+ or CD8+ T cells sorted from blood, sampled in a trial of the OX40 agonist ivuxolimab. J is TRBJ2-7 and V is TRBV11-2; no firm D call. This TCR was sampled from an adult with an advanced solid tumor such as melanoma, head and neck, liver or kidney cancer. The CDR3 reads CASSLGFYEQYF. As DNA, the CDR3 is TGTGCCAGCAGCTTGGGGTTTTACGAGCAGTACTTC.